This T cell receptor beta chain was captured by sequencing in a study of T cells in Graves' hyperthyroidism and ophthalmopathy. Study results and limitations: By a 13 V-J model, ophthalmopathy was set apart from stable hyperthyroidism. Most thyroid clonotypes expanded above 0.001 were also detected in blood.

Authors of the study amplified TCR beta CDR3 regions from RNA transcripts. Initially, a first-round RT-PCR of the TCR CDR3 employed the HTBI primer set. One entry per CDR3 protein, called by TCRdb with MiXCR from the multiplex PCR reads. The data contain 500,000 to 600,000 distinct CDR3 sequences, more than 45% of them singletons. V shed 5 bases, J shed 5 bases, and the junction held 8 bases outside the gene matches. This CDR3 spans 13 amino acids. In germline, CDR1 is SQVTM, CDR2 ANQGSEA. Comment on this clonotype: Its target is not known.

Every diagnosis used clinical symptoms, serum thyroxine and TRAb, thyroid ultrasound and orbital computed tomography. The TCR originated in an adult woman with Graves' disease, either hyperthyroidism or ophthalmopathy (not recorded which). Sequenced sample: peripheral blood or thyroid tissue (not recorded which). The genes are TRBV29-1 and TRBJ2-5, with 7 bases identical to TRBD2. CDR3 nucleotides: TGCAGCGTTTCTTTGACTAGCAGGGAGACCCAGTACTTC. Residues: CSVSLTSRETQYF.